This T cell receptor beta chain was profiled in a study of blood T cell repertoires in COVID-19. In the study's own analysis: Amplification of reference gene primers was used by the study to estimate nucleated cell counts. TCRdb's table, derived via immunoSEQ multiplex PCR, lists solely in-frame clones and lacks some. For V, J and clone size, that table is used; D and trimming come from the DNA. The data contain over 200,000 clones, 84% of them seen just once; the ten biggest clones take up approximately 8.1%. Sequences were obtained from peripheral blood. The clonotype was recovered from a woman between 45 and 65 years old with active or convalescent COVID-19.

As DNA, the CDR3 is TGTGCCAGCAGCCAGGGCTTGACAGGGGTTGGTTCACCCCTCCACTTT. Its translation: CASSQGLTGVGSPLHF. The gene calls are TRBV14 and TRBJ1-6; 8 nucleotides match TRBD1. V shed 3 bases and J 9 bases; nucleotides not matched to a gene: 10. The CDR3 is 16 amino acids. Germline V lookup: CDR1 SGHDN, CDR2 FVKESK.